This TCR beta chain was captured by sequencing in a study of blood T cell repertoires in COVID-19. Background on the study: The samples span acute and convalescent COVID-19 from the United States, Italy and Spain.

Clones were read by immunoSEQ multiplex PCR, and TCRdb kept only the in-frame ones, dropping some. The repertoire holds approximately 200,000 clones, with about 85% as singletons. V was clipped by 6 bases and J by 5 bases, with 22 bases between them. CDR3 size: 16 residues. Per the germline V gene, CDR1 is MNHEY and CDR2 is SMNVEV (reference sequence). The sequence was obtained from a woman in her 30s with active or convalescent COVID-19. The specimen was peripheral blood. The chain has TRBV27 and TRBJ1-1; perhaps TRBD1 as D (6 bases). CDR3 loop: CASSPGTQLVVTEAFF. The DNA of the CDR3 is TGTGCCAGCAGCCCCGGGACACAACTTGTGGTGACTGAAGCTTTCTTT.